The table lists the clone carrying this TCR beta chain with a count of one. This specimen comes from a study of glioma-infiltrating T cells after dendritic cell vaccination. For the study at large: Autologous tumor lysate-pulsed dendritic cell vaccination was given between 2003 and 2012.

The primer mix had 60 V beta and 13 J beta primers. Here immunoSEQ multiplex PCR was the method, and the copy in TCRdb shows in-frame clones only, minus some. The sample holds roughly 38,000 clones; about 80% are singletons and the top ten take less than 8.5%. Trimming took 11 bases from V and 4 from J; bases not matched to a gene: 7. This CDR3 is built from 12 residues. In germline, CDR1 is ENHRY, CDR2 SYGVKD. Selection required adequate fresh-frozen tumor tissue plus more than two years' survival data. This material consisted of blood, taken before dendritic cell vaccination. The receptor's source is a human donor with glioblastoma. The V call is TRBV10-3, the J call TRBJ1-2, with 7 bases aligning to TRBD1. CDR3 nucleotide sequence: TGTGCCGTCCGACAGGGACTCTATGGCTACACCTTC. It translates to CAVRQGLYGYTF.